One and the same sample provided the 21 T cell receptor beta chains below, sequenced in a study of CXCR3-negative and CXCR3-positive naive CD8 T cells. UMI-tagged TRB cDNA libraries were built via 5' RACE. From its re-call of the 5' RACE reads, TCRdb lists each CDR3 protein once, without DNA. The sample table includes tens of thousands of distinct CDR3 sequences. Sequencing used memory CD8+ T cells from blood. These receptors were taken from a human donor in good health. Some clones in this sample may be carry-over from other donors' samples.

The rearrangement joins TRBV20-1 to TRBJ2-3; TCRdb's D call, TRBD1, is unchecked because there is no DNA. Germline CDR1 reads DFQATT; CDR2 reads SNEGSKA (reference sequence). This CDR3 spans 15 amino acids. CDR3 residues: CSASREAPGADTQYF.

The chain couples TRBV28 to TRBJ2-1; as DNA is missing, the TRBD2 call by TCRdb cannot be tested. Germline loops: CDR1 MDHEN, CDR2 SYDVKM. The CDR3 runs to 12 residues. This CDR3 is CAIETSANEQFF.

This chain connects TRBV7-2 to TRBJ1-1; TCRdb's D gene call, TRBD1, goes unchecked for lack of DNA. There are 15 residues in the CDR3. Germline CDR1 and CDR2: SGHTA and FQGNSA. CDR3 sequence: CASSFWGQPNTEAFF.

The chain uses TRBV5-1 and TRBJ2-7; TCRdb's assignment of TRBD1 cannot be checked, as there is no DNA. This CDR3 spans 17 amino acids. CDR1 is SGHRS and CDR2 is YFSETQ in the germline V gene. The CDR3 reads CASSPGQGGEFTYEQYF.

The gene calls are TRBV29-1 and TRBJ2-3; the D gene TCRdb calls, TRBD2, cannot be checked with no DNA. This CDR3 region has 17 residues. The V gene's germline CDR1 is SQVTM and CDR2 ANQGSEA. CDR3 sequence reads: CSWSGRTSGAYTDTQYF.

The chain uses TRBV6-6 and TRBJ2-2. The CDR3 length is 14 residues. The germline gives CDR1 MNHNY, CDR2 SVGAGI (reference sequence). The CDR3 here is CASSPTYNTGELFF.

The V gene is TRBV6-2 or TRBV6-3, the J gene TRBJ2-3. The germline CDR1 and CDR2 sequences are MNHEY and SVGEGT. The CDR3 runs 13 residues. The CDR3 loop is CASSYLVTDTQYF.

This chain connects TRBV7-9 to TRBJ2-7; the D call from TCRdb, TRBD1, cannot be confirmed without DNA. This CDR3 has 15 residues. The V gene's germline CDR1 is SEHNR and CDR2 FQNEAQ (reference sequence). The CDR3 protein is CASSHRDRGRDEQYF.

V is TRBV25-1 and J is TRBJ2-1. CDR1 and CDR2 (germline): MGHDK, SYGVNS. The CDR3 extends over 11 amino acids. This chain's CDR3 is CASSEVHEQFF.

This chain links TRBV6-2 or TRBV6-3 with TRBJ1-2. This CDR3 comprises 13 residues. CDR1 is MNHEY and CDR2 is SVGEGT in the germline V gene. This chain's CDR3 is CASSVRANYGYTF.

V and J are TRBV7-8 and TRBJ2-3; TCRdb picks TRBD2, but there is no DNA to check that call. Germline lookup yields CDR1 SGHVS and CDR2 FQNEAQ. The length of the CDR3 is 15 residues. The CDR3: CASSSHIGPSDTQYF.

The V gene is TRBV7-8, the J gene TRBJ2-3; with no DNA, the TCRdb D assignment of TRBD2 cannot be verified. The CDR3 loop spans 15 amino acids. Germline-derived CDR1 and CDR2 are SGHVS and FQNEAQ. The CDR3 is CASSLLAGGADTQYF.

The rearrangement joins TRBV7-9 to TRBJ2-2; TCRdb's D call, TRBD2, is unchecked because there is no DNA. Germline CDR1 reads SEHNR; CDR2 reads FQNEAQ (reference sequence). The CDR3 extends over 13 amino acids. CDR3 sequence reads: CASSSGGSGELFF.

The chain recombines TRBV9 with TRBJ2-2; TCRdb names TRBD2, which stays unverified in the absence of DNA. The CDR3 covers 16 residues. Germline values: CDR1 SGDLS, CDR2 YYNGEE. CDR3 region: CASSVARRGNTGELFF.

The chain has TRBV5-1 and TRBJ2-3; TCRdb indicates TRBD1, and absent DNA this call remains unverified. The germline CDR1 and CDR2 sequences are SGHRS and YFSETQ. The CDR3 is 15 residues long. CDR3 in amino acids: CASSPFPEGADTQYF.

V and J are TRBV6-6 and TRBJ1-1. Per the germline V gene, CDR1 is MNHNY and CDR2 is SVGAGI (reference sequence). The CDR3 spans 12 residues. The CDR3 loop reads CASSHPNLEAFF.

The CDR3 loop reads CATRGRGGGNEQFF. V and J are TRBV24-1 and TRBJ2-1; with no DNA, the TCRdb D assignment of TRBD1 cannot be verified. Germline CDR1 and CDR2: KGHDR and SFDVKD. The CDR3 covers 14 residues.

V and J are TRBV28 and TRBJ2-6; as DNA is missing, the TRBD1 call by TCRdb cannot be tested. The germline CDR1 and CDR2 sequences are MDHEN and SYDVKM. This CDR3 has 17 residues. The CDR3 reads CASNTPSSSSGANVLTF. Using reference TRBV28 and TRBJ2-6 for the parts outside the CDR3, the full variable domain is DVKVTQSSRYLVKRTGEKVFLECVQDMDHENMFWYRQDPGLGLRLIYFSYDVKMKEKGDIPEGYSVSREKKERFSLILESASTNQTSMYLCASNTPSSSSGANVLTFGAGSRLTVL.

The chain links TRBV7-9 to TRBJ2-7; TCRdb lists TRBD1, though no DNA is available to test this call. The CDR3 runs 14 residues. In germline, CDR1 is SEHNR, CDR2 FQNEAQ (reference sequence). The CDR3 here is CASSLISGGWEQYF.

The chain recombines TRBV9 with TRBJ2-5. The CDR3 spans 12 residues. In germline, CDR1 is SGDLS, CDR2 YYNGEE. The CDR3 sequence: CASSVGDETQYF. Together with reference TRBV9 and TRBJ2-5, the CDR3 gives the full variable domain: DSGVTQTPKHLITATGQRVTLRCSPRSGDLSVYWYQQSLDQGLQFLIQYYNGEERAKGNILERFSAQQFPDLHSELNLSSLELGDSALYFCASSVGDETQYFGPGTRLLVL.

J is TRBJ2-2 and V is TRBV20-1; TCRdb picks TRBD2, but there is no DNA to check that call. Germline CDR1 reads DFQATT; CDR2 reads SNEGSKA (reference sequence). The length of the CDR3 is 16 residues. The CDR3 sequence: CSARDLVKGDTGELFF.